This entry is about one T cell receptor (beta chain). The antigen is unknown. V lost 3 bases and J lost 7, with 18 bases in between. The CDR3 is 15 amino acids. Per germline, CDR1 SGHTA and CDR2 FQGNSA. These data are taken from a study of cytomegalovirus exposure and HLA in healthy donors. This PCR relied on a set of 60 Vbeta primers and 13 Jbeta primers. Assay: immunoSEQ multiplex PCR; the TCRdb copy retains only in-frame clones and omits some. The table records about 98,000 clones, about 60% of them present only once. Points from the study as a whole: It was taken for granted in presence/absence analyses that sequencing depth across donors was roughly uniform. Per published reports, the classifier diagnosed cytomegalovirus status with high specificity and sensitivity. A later analysis associated about 18,000 TCR beta sequences with HLA alleles at a 0.05 false discovery rate.

The V call is TRBV7-2, the J call TRBJ1-2, with TRBD1 as a possible D gene (6 bases). Input material: PBMCs. The receptor was isolated from a human donor in good health. The CDR3 protein is CASSFRSDRRVGYTF. The CDR3 DNA reads as TGTGCCAGCAGCTTCAGGAGCGACAGGCGGGTTGGCTACACCTTC.